These 8 T cell receptor beta chains came from one sample sequenced in a study of blood T cell repertoires in COVID-19. Produced via immunoSEQ multiplex PCR; TCRdb's table is partial and in-frame only. This table holds roughly 350,000 clones, 91% found once. The sample was peripheral blood. The receptors shown here come from a woman younger than 30 who had recovered from COVID-19.

The genes are TRBV3-1 (or the pseudogene TRBV3-2) and TRBJ2-3; TRBD2 matches 11 bases. The CDR3 extends over 18 amino acids. V lost 2 bases to trimming and J lost 1 base; unmatched junction nucleotides: 8. The V gene's germline CDR1 is LGHDT and CDR2 YNNKEL (reference sequence). CDR3 coding DNA: TGTGCCAGCAGCCAAACCGGACTAGCGGGCGGGGGCACAGATACGCAGTATTTT. The encoded protein is CASSQTGLAGGGTDTQYF.

The genes are TRBV24-1 and TRBJ2-1; TRBD2 agrees at 8 bases. This CDR3 has 17 amino acids. Per the germline V gene, CDR1 is KGHDR and CDR2 is SFDVKD. V gave up 3 bases and J gave up 3 bases; unmatched junction bases: 9. The CDR3 reads CATSDTPLAGGYNEQFF. CDR3 nucleotides: TGTGCCACCAGTGATACACCCCTGGCGGGAGGCTACAATGAGCAGTTCTTC.

CDR3 loop: CASSLDPQGEQTF. In DNA, the CDR3 is TGCGCCAGCAGCTTGGACCCCCAGGGCGAGCAGACCTTC. V and J are TRBV5-1 and TRBJ1-2, with D maybe TRBD1 (5 bases). Germline CDR1 SGHRS, CDR2 YFSETQ. Trimming cost V 0 bases and J 14 bases, with 17 bases left between them. The CDR3 totals 13 residues.

In regard to this clone: An end of the junction does not agree with germline; a read error may underlie this. This chain links TRBV7-9 with TRBJ2-1; 9 bases are a match to TRBD2. Germline V gives CDR1 SEHNR, CDR2 FQNEAQ (reference sequence). This CDR3 has 16 residues. For the CDR3, the DNA is TGTGCCAGCAGCACACGTACGGGACTAGCTCCTTTAAGCTGGGTCTTC. It encodes CASSTRTGLAPLSWVF. The full variable domain, in which reference TRBV7-9 and TRBJ2-1 provide the parts outside the CDR3, is DTGVSQNPRHKITKRGQNVTFRCDPISEHNRLYWYRQTLGQGPEFLTYFQNEAQLEKSRLLSDRFSAERPKGSFSTLEIQRTEQGDSAMYLCASSTRTGLAPLSWVFGPGTRLTVL.

V and J are TRBV10-3 and TRBJ2-3; D is perhaps TRBD2 (5 bases). Germline CDR1 and CDR2: ENHRY and SYGVKD. V was cut by 2 bases and J by 0 bases, with 12 bases left in between. The CDR3 extends over 16 amino acids. In DNA form, the CDR3 reads TGTGCCATCAGTGAGACGGAGCGGAGGAGCACAGATACGCAGTATTTT. Its protein product is CAISETERRSTDTQYF.

The V gene is TRBV4-1, the J gene TRBJ2-1, with TRBD2 identical over 12 bases. Trimming cost V 4 bases and J 4 bases; bases outside gene matches: 2. CDR3 length: 15 amino acids. CDR1 and CDR2 (germline): MGHRA, YSYEKL. This CDR3 is CASSPGTSGYNEQFF. The CDR3, as DNA: TGCGCCAGCAGCCCCGGGACTAGCGGGTACAATGAGCAGTTCTTC.

This clone was recorded only once. This sequence joins TRBV4-1 and TRBJ2-3; TRBD2 agrees at 10 bases. V shed 0 bases and J 7 bases; nucleotides not matched to a gene: 16. The CDR3 sequence is 19 residues long. CDR1 and CDR2 from the germline V gene are MGHRA and YSYEKL. In nucleotides, the CDR3 is TGCGCCAGCAGCCAAGAGGAAAGTCGGCTAGCGGGAGTGGGGTATACGCAGTATTTT. It yields the protein CASSQEESRLAGVGYTQYF.

This rearrangement joins TRBV7-9 to TRBJ2-1; 7 bases line up with TRBD2. Germline V gene lookup returns CDR1 SEHNR and CDR2 FQNEAQ (reference sequence). Trimming removed 0 bases from V and 4 bases from J; junction bases left unmatched: 9. CDR3 size: 17 residues. The CDR3 sequence is CASSLALVQRDYNEQFF. The CDR3 DNA is TGTGCCAGCAGCTTAGCGCTCGTTCAGCGGGATTACAATGAGCAGTTCTTC.